The clone carrying this T cell receptor (beta chain) was counted at least ten times. Its matching antigen is unknown. The V segment lost 0 bases and the J segment 3 bases; nucleotides outside the gene matches: 7. Looked up from germline, CDR1 is ENHRY and CDR2 is SYGVKD. CDR3 length: 18 residues. This sample was included in a study of CD8+CD57+ T cells in acquired aplastic anemia. Findings and caveats of the study: Patients and healthy controls showed no significant CD8+ Simpson's diversity difference. Twenty-nine CD8+ CDR3 sequences were shared between patients and controls.

CDR3 and TCR beta VDJ profiling relied on a genomic DNA template. TCRdb re-analysed the reads in MiXCR, keeping a single row per CDR3 protein. This sample has 150,000 to 200,000 distinct CDR3 sequences, with roughly 64% found just once. The chain joins TRBV10-3 to TRBJ2-3, with TRBD2 matching 12 bases. The receptor comes from a human donor with severe aplastic anemia or a healthy control (not recorded which). Specimen: sorted CD4+, CD8+, or CD8+CD57+ T cells (not recorded which) from PBMCs. The CDR3: CAISESRSSGGATDTQYF. DNA for the CDR3: TGTGCCATCAGTGAGTCGCGCTCTAGCGGGGGGGCAACAGATACGCAGTATTTT.